These T cell receptor beta chains were read from a single sample in a study of human T cells and chemical hapten exposure. Each CDR3 protein is one row after TCRdb ran MiXCR on the reads. The table has 95,000 to 150,000 distinct CDR3 sequences, 8% to 9.5% seen once. The sequenced material came from whole blood. The receptors come from a human donor in good health. Some clones in this sample may be carry-over from other donors' samples. The CDR3 runs from the conserved cysteine through the conserved F or W. The D gene is left open where the match is weak. Clone size is given for some rows only: seen once, a few or many times, or a class if the clone is expanded.

>many|TRBV4-3|TRBJ2-3|-
CASSQGASDTQYF
TGCGCCAGCAGCCAGGGGGCTTCAGATACGCAGTATTTT
>many|TRBV7-2|TRBJ1-5|TRBD1
CASSLGATGVVRQPQHF
TGTGCCAGCAGCTTAGGTGCCACAGGGGTCGTCCGTCAGCCCCAGCATTTT
>many|TRBV10-2|TRBJ2-7|TRBD2
CASRLAGASYEQYF
TGCGCCAGCAGACTAGCGGGAGCTTCATACGAGCAGTACTTC
>many|TRBV6-1|TRBJ1-2|TRBD1
CASSERQGLDGYTF
TGTGCCAGCAGTGAGCGACAGGGTCTGGATGGCTACACCTTC
>-|TRBV10-2|TRBJ2-4|TRBD2
CASSETSGNIQYF
TGCGCCAGCAGTGAGACTAGCGGGAACATTCAGTACTTC
>few|TRBV21-1|TRBJ1-2|-
CASSKPGDGDYGYTF
TGTGCCAGCAGCAAACCGGGGGATGGGGACTATGGCTACACCTTC
>-|TRBV20-1|TRBJ2-7|-
CSVGGAYEQYF
TGCAGTGTAGGGGGAGCTTACGAGCAGTACTTC
>few|TRBV7-6|TRBJ1-6|TRBD1
CASSLVSGQGNSPLHF
TGTGCCAGCAGCTTAGTGTCGGGACAGGGGAATTCACCCCTCCACTTT
>few|TRBV7-9|TRBJ2-7|-
CASSSRVSYEQYF
TGTGCCAGCAGCTCCAGGGTCTCCTACGAGCAGTACTTC
>few|TRBV2|TRBJ1-2|TRBD1
CASSVGGQGLGGYTF
TGTGCCAGCAGTGTTGGCGGACAGGGTTTAGGTGGCTACACCTTC
>-|TRBV7-2|TRBJ1-2|-
CASSLFGDYGYTF
TGTGCCAGCAGCTTATTTGGGGACTATGGCTACACCTTC
>-|TRBV30|TRBJ2-1|TRBD2
CAWDLSGSDNEQFF
TGTGCCTGGGACCTCAGCGGGAGTGACAATGAGCAGTTCTTC
>few|TRBV7-3|TRBJ2-5|TRBD1
CASRLKTGGRETQYF
TGTGCCAGCAGACTGAAAACAGGGGGTCGAGAGACCCAGTACTTC
>few|TRBV7-2|TRBJ2-5|-
CASSLEQGQETQYF
TGTGCCAGCAGCTTAGAACAGGGACAAGAGACCCAGTACTTC
>few|TRBV6-5|TRBJ1-6|-
CASMRGDYSPLHF
TGTGCCAGCATGAGGGGCGACTATTCACCCCTCCACTTT
>-|TRBV11-2|TRBJ2-1|-
CASSPWGRGVYNEQFF
TGTGCCAGCAGCCCCTGGGGGCGCGGCGTGTACAATGAGCAGTTCTTC
>-|TRBV12-3/TRBV12-4|TRBJ2-5|-
CASSLSGVETQYF
TGTGCCAGCAGTTTATCGGGGGTCGAGACCCAGTACTTC
>many|TRBV20-1|TRBJ2-7|TRBD1
CSAPGQETYEQYF
TGCAGTGCGCCGGGACAGGAAACCTACGAGCAGTACTTC
>many|TRBV20-1|TRBJ1-1|TRBD1
CSAPRDRVAFF
TGCAGTGCCCCCCGGGACAGGGTTGCTTTCTTT
>-|TRBV19|TRBJ2-7|TRBD1
CASRGTGGHEQYF
TGTGCCAGTAGAGGAACAGGGGGCCACGAGCAGTACTTC
>few|TRBV20-1|TRBJ2-5|TRBD2
CSGGAGEEETQYF
TGCAGCGGAGGGGCGGGAGAGGAAGAGACCCAGTACTTC
>-|TRBV4-1|TRBJ2-1|-
CASSQDLWSSYNEQFF
TGCGCCAGCAGCCAAGATCTATGGAGCTCCTACAATGAGCAGTTCTTC
>few|TRBV6-2/TRBV6-3|TRBJ2-7|-
CASSYSTGWQTSYEQYF
TGTGCCAGCAGTTACTCGACTGGGTGGCAGACCTCCTACGAGCAGTACTTC
>few|TRBV10-3|TRBJ2-1|TRBD2
CAIRGTSGAPNEQFF
TGTGCCATCAGAGGGACTAGCGGGGCCCCCAATGAGCAGTTCTTC
>-|TRBV12-3/TRBV12-4|TRBJ2-2|TRBD1
CASIPGTAVGELFF
TGTGCCAGCATTCCCGGGACAGCAGTCGGGGAGCTGTTTTTT
>-|TRBV29-1|TRBJ2-7|-
CSGTDGEQYF
TGCAGCGGGACCGATGGGGAGCAGTACTTC
>-|TRBV18|TRBJ2-3|-
CASSLAEAVTDTQYF
TGTGCCAGCTCCCTGGCCGAGGCCGTCACAGATACGCAGTATTTT
>-|TRBV27|TRBJ2-1|TRBD2
CASSPRTSGTAHGRNEQFF
TGTGCCAGCAGTCCCCGGACTAGCGGGACGGCCCACGGTCGGAATGAGCAGTTCTTC
>-|TRBV19|TRBJ2-7|TRBD1
CASSTGTGVDEQYF
TGTGCCAGTAGTACCGGGACAGGGGTCGACGAGCAGTACTTC
>few|TRBV29-1|TRBJ1-1|-
CSVGPPLGGNTEAFF
TGCAGCGTTGGCCCACCGCTGGGGGGGAACACTGAAGCTTTCTTT
>few|TRBV6-5|TRBJ1-1|-
CASSPRPVGTEAFF
TGTGCCAGCAGTCCCCGCCCGGTAGGCACTGAAGCTTTCTTT
>-|TRBV27|TRBJ2-4|-
CASSSQGGKNIQYF
TGTGCCAGCAGTTCACAGGGTGGCAAAAACATTCAGTACTTC
>many|TRBV10-1|TRBJ1-1|-
CASSESGTTEAFF
TGCGCCAGCAGTGAGTCCGGGACCACTGAAGCTTTCTTT
>few|TRBV7-2|TRBJ2-2|TRBD2
CASSLDRTSGSSIGDAGELFF
TGTGCCAGCAGCTTAGATCGGACGAGCGGGAGCTCCATAGGGGATGCCGGGGAGCTGTTTTTT
>many|TRBV29-1|TRBJ2-7|-
CSVLKGSYEQYF
TGCAGCGTCTTAAAAGGGTCCTACGAGCAGTACTTC
>few|TRBV13|TRBJ2-7|TRBD2
CASSSAGGEQYF
TGTGCCAGCAGCAGTGCGGGGGGCGAGCAGTACTTC
>few|TRBV6-6|TRBJ2-5|-
CASSPRRSGETQYF
TGTGCCAGCAGCCCCCGGAGGTCCGGGGAGACCCAGTACTTC
>many|TRBV4-2|TRBJ1-4|-
CASSQENRGNEKLFF
TGTGCCAGCAGCCAAGAGAACCGCGGTAATGAAAAACTGTTTTTT
>-|TRBV20-1|TRBJ2-7|TRBD1
CSAPTGTGPLEQYF
TGCAGTGCGCCTACCGGGACAGGACCCCTCGAGCAGTACTTC
>-|TRBV6-2/TRBV6-3|TRBJ2-3|-
CASSKGGTPSTDTQYF
TGTGCCAGCAGTAAGGGGGGAACGCCTAGCACAGATACGCAGTATTTT
>-|TRBV12-3/TRBV12-4|TRBJ1-1|TRBD1
CASSLTQRTGQAENTEAFF
TGTGCCAGCAGTTTGACCCAACGTACTGGACAGGCGGAGAACACTGAAGCTTTCTTT
>many|TRBV5-1|TRBJ2-6|-
CASSLDTPSGANVLTF
TGCGCCAGCAGCTTGGATACACCGTCTGGGGCCAACGTCCTGACTTTC
>many|TRBV6-1|TRBJ1-5|-
CASSEYMAQPQHF
TGTGCCAGCAGTGAATATATGGCTCAGCCCCAGCATTTT
>-|TRBV6-6|TRBJ2-7|TRBD1
CASSMGQGGVYEQYF
TGTGCCAGCAGTATGGGACAGGGGGGAGTCTACGAGCAGTACTTC
>many|TRBV6-2/TRBV6-3|TRBJ1-5|TRBD1
CASSTTGTGLGQPQHF
TGTGCCAGCAGCACCACCGGGACAGGGTTGGGTCAGCCCCAGCATTTT
>many|TRBV29-1|TRBJ1-1|-
CSVERDTEAFF
TGCAGCGTTGAACGGGACACTGAAGCTTTCTTT
>many|TRBV12-5|TRBJ2-3|-
CASESGTAYTDTQYF
TGTGCTAGTGAATCCGGGACGGCCTACACAGATACGCAGTATTTT
>many|TRBV4-2|TRBJ2-1|-
CASSQEGDAYNEQFF
TGTGCCAGCAGCCAAGAGGGGGACGCCTACAATGAGCAGTTCTTC
>few|TRBV6-2/TRBV6-3|TRBJ2-1|TRBD1
CASSYGDRGNEQFF
TGTGCCAGCAGTTATGGGGACAGGGGAAATGAGCAGTTCTTC
>-|TRBV7-9|TRBJ2-3|TRBD2
CASSSRSSGSNTDTQYF
TGTGCCAGCAGCTCCCGATCTAGCGGGAGTAACACAGATACGCAGTATTTT
>many|TRBV7-9|TRBJ1-4|-
CASRVGGQTNEKLFF
TGTGCCAGCAGGGTGGGAGGACAAACTAATGAAAAACTGTTTTTT
>few|TRBV6-4|TRBJ2-1|-
CASSETKDRQFF
TGTGCCAGCAGTGAAACGAAGGATAGGCAGTTCTTC
>many|TRBV3-1|TRBJ1-6|-
CASSGEGDGSPLHF
TGTGCCAGCAGCGGAGAGGGGGATGGGTCACCCCTCCACTTT
>many|TRBV3-1|TRBJ1-2|TRBD1
CASSPGGRGYTF
TGTGCCAGCAGCCCAGGGGGCAGGGGCTACACCTTC
>-|TRBV7-8|TRBJ2-3|-
CASSETGIRTDTQYF
TGTGCCAGCAGCGAAACGGGCATCCGCACAGATACGCAGTATTTT
>-|TRBV4-1|TRBJ2-2|-
CASSQGQYTGELFF
TGCGCCAGCAGCCAAGGACAGTACACCGGGGAGCTGTTTTTT
>few|TRBV2|TRBJ2-7|TRBD2
CASREGLAVFYEQYF
TGTGCCAGCAGGGAAGGACTAGCGGTTTTCTACGAGCAGTACTTC